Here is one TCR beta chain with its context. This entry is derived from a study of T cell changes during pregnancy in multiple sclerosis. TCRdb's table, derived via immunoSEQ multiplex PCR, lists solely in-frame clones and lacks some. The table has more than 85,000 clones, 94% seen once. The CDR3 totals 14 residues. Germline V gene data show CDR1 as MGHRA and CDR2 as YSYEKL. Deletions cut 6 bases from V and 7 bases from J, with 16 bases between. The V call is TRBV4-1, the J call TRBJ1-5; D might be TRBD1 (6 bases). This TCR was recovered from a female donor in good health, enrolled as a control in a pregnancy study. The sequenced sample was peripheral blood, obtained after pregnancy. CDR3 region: CASSPTGIGQPQHF. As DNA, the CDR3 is TGCGCCAGCAGTCCCACAGGGATCGGGCAGCCCCAGCATTTT.